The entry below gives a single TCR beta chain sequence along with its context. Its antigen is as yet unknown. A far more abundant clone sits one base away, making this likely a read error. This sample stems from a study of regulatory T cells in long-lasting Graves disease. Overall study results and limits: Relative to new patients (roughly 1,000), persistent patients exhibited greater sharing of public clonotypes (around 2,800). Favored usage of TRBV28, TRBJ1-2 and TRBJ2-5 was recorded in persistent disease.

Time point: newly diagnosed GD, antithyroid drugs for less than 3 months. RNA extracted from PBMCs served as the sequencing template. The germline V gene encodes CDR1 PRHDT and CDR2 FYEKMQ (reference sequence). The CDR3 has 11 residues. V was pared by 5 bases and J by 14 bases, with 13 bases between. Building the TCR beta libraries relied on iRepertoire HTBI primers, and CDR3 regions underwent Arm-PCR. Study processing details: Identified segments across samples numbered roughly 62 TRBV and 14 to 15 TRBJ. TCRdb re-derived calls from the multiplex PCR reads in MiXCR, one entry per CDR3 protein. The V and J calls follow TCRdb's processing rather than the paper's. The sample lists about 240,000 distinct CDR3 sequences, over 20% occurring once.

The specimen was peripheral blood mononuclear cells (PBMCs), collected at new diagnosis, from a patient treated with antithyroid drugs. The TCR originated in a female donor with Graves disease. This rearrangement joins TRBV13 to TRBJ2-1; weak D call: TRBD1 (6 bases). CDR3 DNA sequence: TGTGCCAGCAGCGGTACAGGGTTGAAGTTCTTC. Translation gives CASSGTGLKFF.